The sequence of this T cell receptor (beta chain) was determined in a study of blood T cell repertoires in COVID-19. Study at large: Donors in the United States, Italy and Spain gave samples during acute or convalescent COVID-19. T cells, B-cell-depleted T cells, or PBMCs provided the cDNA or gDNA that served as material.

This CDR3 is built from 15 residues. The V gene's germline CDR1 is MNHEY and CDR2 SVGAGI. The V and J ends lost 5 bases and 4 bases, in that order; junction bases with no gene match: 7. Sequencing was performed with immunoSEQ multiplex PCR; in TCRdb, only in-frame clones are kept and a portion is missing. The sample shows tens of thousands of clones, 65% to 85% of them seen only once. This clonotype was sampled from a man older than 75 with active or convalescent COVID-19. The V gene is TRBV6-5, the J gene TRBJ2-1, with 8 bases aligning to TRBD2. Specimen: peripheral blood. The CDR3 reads CASSTRGGSYNEQFF. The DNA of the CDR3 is TGTGCCAGCAGTACTCGGGGGGGGTCGTACAATGAGCAGTTCTTC.